The 24 T cell receptor beta chains below come from one sample, sequenced in a study of T cell responses to AZD1222 COVID-19 vaccine (dated by TCRdb to the early 2020s). Libraries were made using the immunoSEQ multiplex PCR assay. TCRdb took over this immuneACCESS table, retaining in-frame rearrangements with V and J assigned. Such tables are incomplete; in checked studies, under half of the missing clones stem from an unresolved V gene, and the remainder is unexplained. Within this sample are more than 50,000 clones, with 70% to 90% of them counted one time only. The top ten clones comprise approximately 5% of the sample. In the paper's terms, the time point label means: baseline before first vaccination. The sample was peripheral blood, taken on day 0 of AZD1222 vaccination. The receptors were sampled from an adult in good health.

The chain uses TRBV2 and TRBJ1-2; D is unclear. The CDR3 consists of 13 residues. Trimming pared 3 bases from V and 6 bases from J, leaving 11 bases between. Germline CDR1 SNHLY, CDR2 FYNNEI. CDR3 residues: CASSDPGRNGYTF. CDR3 nucleotide sequence: TGTGCCAGCAGTGACCCGGGGAGGAATGGCTACACCTTC.

The chain links TRBV5-1 to TRBJ1-2; TRBD1 matches at 7 bases. Germline V CDR1 and CDR2: SGHRS, YFSETQ. The CDR3 is 14 residues long. V dropped 0 bases and J dropped 2; count of bases not matched to a gene: 1. The CDR3: CASSLGGQNYGYTF. The CDR3 nucleotides read TGCGCCAGCAGCTTGGGGGGACAGAACTATGGCTACACCTTC.

The chain is built from TRBV6-5 and TRBJ2-7, with 7 bases lining up with TRBD2. V was clipped by 8 bases and J by 2 bases; unmatched bases: 6. Looked up from germline, CDR1 is MNHEY and CDR2 is SVGAGI. There are 13 residues in the CDR3. CDR3 bases: TGTGCCAGCCAGCGGGGCCGAGCCTACGAGCAGTACTTC. The encoded protein is CASQRGRAYEQYF.

This rearrangement joins TRBV5-1 to TRBJ2-7; TRBD1 or TRBD2 may be the D gene (5 bases each). The CDR3 consists of 13 residues. Germline V lookup: CDR1 SGHRS, CDR2 YFSETQ. V lost 7 bases and J 3 bases, leaving 14 bases between the germline ends. The CDR3 is CASCRDAGYEQYF. For the CDR3, the DNA is TGCGCCAGCTGCCGGGACGCCGGCTACGAGCAGTACTTC.

The rearrangement uses TRBV2 and TRBJ1-1; D gene ambiguous. The germline CDR1 and CDR2 sequences are SNHLY and FYNNEI. The CDR3 runs to 13 residues. With 5 bases removed from V and 0 bases from J, the gap between germline ends came to 7 bases. CDR3 amino acids: CASSIRLNTEAFF. CDR3 in DNA: TGTGCCAGCAGTATCAGATTGAACACTGAAGCTTTCTTT.

This clone was seen a single time. The rearrangement joins TRBV6-5 to TRBJ1-2, with 11 bases lining up with TRBD1. The germline V gene has CDR1 MNHEY and CDR2 SVGAGI. This CDR3 spans 15 amino acids. The V gene end was trimmed by 11 bases and the J gene end by 8 bases; junction bases not matched to a gene: 16. DNA of the CDR3: TGTGCCCTTTTGCAAGGGGACAGGGGGGTCTTAGGCTACACCTTC. Protein sequence: CALLQGDRGVLGYTF.

The chain employs TRBV10-1 and TRBJ1-1; D remains ambiguous. Germline V gives CDR1 WNHNN, CDR2 SYGVQD (reference sequence). Trimming cost V 8 bases and J 4 bases, with 5 bases left between them. The CDR3 extends over 10 amino acids. DNA of the CDR3: TGCGCCAGCGTAGTCACTGAAGCTTTCTTT. Its protein product is CASVVTEAFF.

The chain carries TRBV10-3 and TRBJ2-3; 8 bases agree with TRBD2. V was pared by 8 bases and J by 6 bases, with 13 bases of the junction left unmatched. Germline assignment: CDR1 ENHRY and CDR2 SYGVKD. There are 15 residues in the CDR3. CDR3 coding DNA: TGTGCCATCGGTCGGGGTGCGGGGGGTGCCGATACGCAGTATTTT. As protein: CAIGRGAGGADTQYF.

On this clone: Sequence at one end of the junction differs from germline and may be a read error. The chain is built from TRBV5-1 and TRBJ1-2; TRBD1 aligns across 8 bases. Germline assignment: CDR1 SGHRS and CDR2 YFSETQ. The CDR3 is made up of 12 amino acids. Here the CDR3 DNA reads TGCGCCAGCAGCCAGCCGGACAGGGAAACCTCTTTC. It yields the protein CASSQPDRETSF.

The chain employs TRBV7-9 and TRBJ2-5; D is possibly TRBD1 (5 bases). Trimming pared 3 bases from V and 2 bases from J, leaving 10 bases between. The length of the CDR3 is 14 residues. The germline CDR1 and CDR2 sequences are SEHNR and FQNEAQ (reference sequence). CDR3 sequence: CASSLGHGQETQYF. In DNA form, the CDR3 reads TGTGCCAGCAGCTTGGGGCATGGGCAAGAGACCCAGTACTTC.

The chain carries TRBV18 and TRBJ1-2, with a possible D match to TRBD1 (5 bases). V shed 1 base and J shed 8 bases, with 11 bases lying between them. Per germline, CDR1 KGHSH and CDR2 LQKENI. The CDR3 covers 13 residues. CDR3 in amino acids: CASSPRGPEGYTF. In DNA form, the CDR3 reads TGTGCCAGCTCACCACGGGGACCCGAGGGCTACACCTTC.

CDR3 coding DNA: TGCGCCAGCAGCGTATCCCCTTCCTACGAGCAGTACTTC. Its protein is CASSVSPSYEQYF. The chain has TRBV5-1 and TRBJ2-7; no reliable D call. The length of the CDR3 is 13 residues. Germline V gene lookup returns CDR1 SGHRS and CDR2 YFSETQ. Trimming stripped 4 bases from V and 1 base from J, with 9 bases between.

J is TRBJ2-2 and V is TRBV12-3 or TRBV12-4; TRBD2 is a possible D gene (6 bases). V was trimmed by 7 bases and J by 7 bases, leaving 10 bases between them. CDR3 size: 12 residues. In DNA, the CDR3 is TGTGCCAGCAAGACTAGGGTCGGGGAGCTGTTTTTT. As protein: CASKTRVGELFF.

This chain connects TRBV5-1 to TRBJ1-1; 7 bases are a match to TRBD1. Looked up from germline, CDR1 is SGHRS and CDR2 is YFSETQ. The length of the CDR3 is 15 residues. The ends lost 4 bases at V and 1 base at J; junction bases unmatched: 7. CDR3 sequence reads: CASSLRTGANTEAFF. CDR3 nucleotide sequence: TGCGCCAGCAGCCTAAGAACAGGGGCGAACACTGAAGCTTTCTTT.

This clone has a single count. CDR3 residues: CASSGGQNYGYTF. CDR3 sequence (DNA): TGTGCCAGCAGTGGGGGACAGAACTATGGCTACACCTTC. This chain connects TRBV2 to TRBJ1-2; 7 bases agree with TRBD1. Unmatched junction bases numbered 1, after V lost 4 bases and J lost 2 bases. Per the germline V gene, CDR1 is SNHLY and CDR2 is FYNNEI. The CDR3 runs to 13 residues.

This sequence joins TRBV19 and TRBJ1-2; D is unresolved. Germline-derived CDR1 and CDR2 are LNHDA and SQIVND (reference sequence). The CDR3 totals 13 residues. Trimming removed 3 bases at V and 3 bases at J, with 8 bases between. The CDR3 is CASSIGSHYGYTF. DNA for the CDR3: TGTGCCAGTAGTATTGGTAGCCACTATGGCTACACCTTC.

The gene calls are TRBV5-4 and TRBJ2-1; 8 nucleotides agree with TRBD1. With V trimmed by 3 bases and J by 4 bases, 6 bases remained unmatched. There are 15 residues in the CDR3. In germline, CDR1 is SGHNT, CDR2 YYREEE (reference sequence). The CDR3: CASSSTTGAYNEQFF. DNA of the CDR3: TGTGCCAGCAGCTCCACGACAGGGGCTTACAATGAGCAGTTCTTC.

The rearrangement uses TRBV7-8 and TRBJ1-3; perhaps TRBD1 as D (6 bases). The CDR3 totals 15 residues. In germline, CDR1 is SGHVS, CDR2 FQNEAQ. V was trimmed by 5 bases and J by 1 base, leaving 12 bases between them. Here the CDR3 DNA reads TGTGCCAGCAGCCACGACAGGTCATCTGGAAACACCATATATTTT. Translation gives CASSHDRSSGNTIYF. The whole variable domain, remainder taken from reference TRBV7-8 and TRBJ1-3, is GAGVSQSPRYKVAKRGQDVALRCDPISGHVSLFWYQQALGQGPEFLTYFQNEAQLDKSGLPSDRFFAERPEGSVSTLKIQRTQQEDSAVYLCASSHDRSSGNTIYFGEGSWLTVV.

The V call is TRBV7-9, the J call TRBJ1-3, with TRBD1 as a possible D gene (5 bases). The V end was cut by 2 bases, the J end by 0 bases, with 14 bases between. In germline, CDR1 is SEHNR, CDR2 FQNEAQ (reference sequence). CDR3 length: 17 amino acids. The CDR3 protein is CASSLKSETASGNTIYF. The DNA for the CDR3 is TGTGCCAGCAGCTTAAAGAGTGAGACAGCCTCTGGAAACACCATATATTTT.

This chain joins TRBV2 and TRBJ1-5, with a tentative D call TRBD1 (6 bases). V was clipped by 4 bases and J by 4 bases, with 11 bases between them. The CDR3 length is 14 residues. CDR1 SNHLY and CDR2 FYNNEI come from the germline V gene. CDR3 nucleotide sequence: TGTGCCAGCAGTGTTCGACAGGCAAATCAGCCCCAGCATTTT. Its translation is CASSVRQANQPQHF.

The chain combines TRBV6-2 or TRBV6-3 with TRBJ1-1; D possibly corresponds to TRBD1 (6 bases). Between the trimmed V and J ends, which lost 6 bases and 1 base, there was a span of 15 bases. This CDR3 has 15 amino acids. Germline V gene sequence: CDR1 MNHEY, CDR2 SVGEGT. CDR3: CASSPPWGRNTEAFF. In DNA form, the CDR3 reads TGTGCCAGCAGCCCCCCGTGGGGGCGGAACACTGAAGCTTTCTTT.

The chain is built from TRBV6-5 and TRBJ1-2, with a weak D call TRBD1 (5 bases). This CDR3 contains 14 residues. From germline, CDR1 is MNHEY and CDR2 SVGAGI. The V end was cut by 5 bases, the J end by 0 bases, with 10 bases between. Here the CDR3 DNA reads TGTGCCAGCAGTACAGGTCTGACTAACTATGGCTACACCTTC. It codes for CASSTGLTNYGYTF.

This clone was seen only once. The chain couples TRBV3-1 (or the pseudogene TRBV3-2) to TRBJ2-2, with D possibly TRBD1 on 6 matching bases. V lost 11 bases, J lost 7 bases, and 17 bases lay in between. Germline loops: CDR1 LGHDT, CDR2 YNNKEL (reference sequence). CDR3 size: 13 residues. The CDR3, as DNA: TGTGCCGCCTCAGGGGCTCCGTTCGGGGAGCTGTTTTTT. Translating gives CAASGAPFGELFF.

The rearrangement links TRBV5-6 to TRBJ2-1; the match to TRBD2 covers 8 bases. CDR1 is SGHDT and CDR2 is YYEEEE in the germline V gene. This CDR3 is 18 amino acids long. J was trimmed by 0 bases and V by 2 bases; bases with no gene match: 10. The CDR3 DNA follows: TGTGCCAGCAGCTTTTTCGCGGGGGGCCAAAGCTCCTACAATGAGCAGTTCTTC. Its translation is CASSFFAGGQSSYNEQFF.